Only one count was recorded for the clone carrying this T cell receptor beta chain. Its target is not known. With 10 bases clipped from V and 4 bases from J, the junction kept 18 bases outside the gene matches. The CDR3 length is 16 residues. Germline CDR1 reads LNHDA; CDR2 reads SQIVND (reference sequence). These data belong to a study of breast tumors, draining lymph nodes, adjacent tissues. Study-level findings and limits: Tumor TCR diversity was below lymph nodes but above nontumor tissue. Compared with basal-like, luminal-like tumors shared significantly more repertoire with nontumor tissue. Data only fit, rather than demonstrated, lymph node origin of most tumor T cells. Findings are consistent with lymph node origin and intratumoral expansion of most tumor T cells.

MiXCR, applied by TCRdb to the multiplex PCR reads, yields one record per CDR3 protein. In the table there are some 150,000 distinct CDR3 sequences, 33% of which are singletons. Breast cancer patients provided tissue from their axillary draining lymph nodes. The chain joins TRBV19 to TRBJ2-7, with 8 bases fitting TRBD2. Sequencing used axillary lymph node tissue. This receptor was obtained from a female donor with breast cancer. Some clones in this sample may be carry-over from other donors' samples. The CDR3 loop reads CATPPGGGAHRYEQYF. CDR3 bases: TGTGCCACCCCGCCCGGGGGGGGGGCGCATCGATACGAGCAGTACTTC. Variable domain in full (rest from reference TRBV19 and TRBJ2-7): DGGITQSPKYLFRKEGQNVTLSCEQNLNHDAMYWYRQDPGQGLRLIYYSQIVNDFQKGDIAEGYSVSREKKESFPLTVTSAQKNPTAFYLCATPPGGGAHRYEQYFGPGTRLTVT.